The clone carrying this T cell receptor (beta chain) was counted only a few times. The data were taken from a study of cytomegalovirus exposure and HLA in healthy donors. There are 14 residues in the CDR3. Germline V gives CDR1 SQVTM, CDR2 ANQGSEA. Trimming shortened V by 3 bases and J by 5 bases, and 13 bases separated the two germline ends. The PCR was carried out with 60 Vbeta primers and 13 Jbeta primers. This table comes from immunoSEQ multiplex PCR, and its TCRdb copy is limited to in-frame clones, with some not included. The sample includes tens of thousands of clones, 72% of them seen just once.

The clonotype was recovered from a woman in her thirties or forties in good health and CMV-seropositive. V and J are TRBV29-1 and TRBJ2-2, with a tentative D call TRBD1 (6 bases). The sequenced material came from PBMCs. CDR3 amino acids: CSVEVGQSTGELFF. CDR3 sequence (DNA): TGCAGCGTTGAGGTAGGACAGAGTACCGGGGAGCTGTTTTTT.